This paragraph reports one T cell receptor (beta chain). This entry belongs to a study of blood T cell repertoires in COVID-19. Background on the study: The United States, Italy and Spain supplied acute and convalescent COVID-19 samples. In each case, the material was cDNA or gDNA derived from T cells, B-cell-depleted T cells, or PBMCs.

The assay was immunoSEQ multiplex PCR, and TCRdb's table has in-frame clones only and misses some. The repertoire holds under 300,000 clones, with about 85% as singletons. All enrollees were roughly 18 to 90 years old and from around 25 US areas. Participants' reported clinical history set cohort assignment. V was shortened by 3 bases and J by 8 bases, with 7 bases between the two germline ends. Germline V lookup: CDR1 SGHDN, CDR2 FVKESK. The CDR3 extends over 12 amino acids. This receptor was identified in a woman aged 25 to 39 with acute COVID-19. This sequence joins TRBV14 and TRBJ2-2, with D hard to call. Sequenced material: PBMCs or T cells enriched from blood (not recorded which). The CDR3 region has the DNA TGTGCCAGCAGCCATCTGTCTGGGGAGCTGTTTTTT. Translated, it gives CASSHLSGELFF.